What follows are 21 T cell receptor beta chains derived from one specimen sequenced in a study of cytomegalovirus exposure and HLA in healthy donors. PCR used 60 Vbeta primers and 13 Jbeta primers. Here immunoSEQ multiplex PCR was the method, and the copy in TCRdb shows in-frame clones only, minus some. The sample yields 95,000 or so clones, about 86% seen once. The sample taken for sequencing was PBMCs. The origin of the receptors is a woman in her 70s in good health and CMV-seropositive.

This rearrangement joins TRBV5-6 to TRBJ2-7; D is possibly TRBD1 (5 bases). The CDR3 runs to 16 residues. With 3 bases removed from V and 2 bases from J, the gap between germline ends came to 18 bases. The V gene's germline CDR1 is SGHDT and CDR2 YYEEEE. The CDR3 region is CASSSSGLSDPYEQYF. The CDR3 DNA sequence: TGTGCCAGCAGCTCCTCAGGGTTGTCCGATCCCTACGAGCAGTACTTC.

Remarks on this clone: The junction differs from germline at one of its ends, possibly a read error. The rearrangement uses TRBV4-1 and TRBJ2-3; 11 positions agree with TRBD2. Looked up from germline, CDR1 is MGHRA and CDR2 is YSYEKL. This CDR3 region has 19 residues. CDR3 nucleotide sequence: TGCGCCGGCAGCCAACGCGCTATTCTTAGCGGGAGGGCGGGAGATACGCAGTATTTT. This translates into CAGSQRAILSGRAGDTQYF.

This chain links TRBV15 with TRBJ1-4; no clear D. Trimming left V 5 bases short and J 4 bases short, with 11 bases between. Germline V gene lookup returns CDR1 LNHNV and CDR2 YYDKDF (reference sequence). The CDR3 consists of 14 residues. CDR3 protein: CATSPVGRNEKLFF. CDR3 nucleotides: TGTGCCACCAGCCCCGTTGGGCGTAATGAAAAACTGTTTTTT.

The V call is TRBV5-1, the J call TRBJ2-5; D perhaps matches TRBD1 (6 bases). The J call may be wrong; the DNA end is better matched by TRBJ2-7. This CDR3 is 14 amino acids long. Germline lookup yields CDR1 SGHRS and CDR2 YFSETQ. CDR3 nucleotides: TGCGCCAGCAGCTTGACAGGGCGAGCCTACGAGCAGTACTTC. It specifies CASSLTGRAYEQYF.

This chain uses TRBV9 with TRBJ2-5; 8 positions match TRBD2. This CDR3 region has 15 residues. Germline assignment: CDR1 SGDLS and CDR2 YYNGEE. J lost 5 bases, V lost 0 bases, and 6 bases had no gene match. The CDR3 region has the DNA TGTGCCAGCAGCGTAGCTAGCGGGTCTTACGAGACCCAGTACTTC. This encodes CASSVASGSYETQYF.

This clone has only one observation. The chain uses TRBV4-3 and TRBJ1-6; D remains ambiguous. Trimming stripped 0 bases from V and 2 bases from J, with 8 bases between. CDR3 length: 16 residues. In germline, CDR1 is LGHNA, CDR2 YSLEER. The CDR3 nucleotides read TGCGCCAGCAGCCAAGATTGGCCAGCCTATAATTCACCCCTCCACTTT. Translated: CASSQDWPAYNSPLHF.

The chain carries TRBV7-2 and TRBJ2-4, with D perhaps TRBD2 (6 bases). The CDR3 spans 17 residues. The germline V and J ends were trimmed by 2 bases and 4 bases, with 18 bases remaining between them. In germline, CDR1 is SGHTA, CDR2 FQGNSA. The DNA of the CDR3 is TGTGCCAGCAGCTTATTCCTAGCGCCCGAGGTAAAAAACATTCAGTACTTC. Its protein is CASSLFLAPEVKNIQYF.

The chain is built from TRBV23-1 and TRBJ2-6; a weak D match, TRBD1 (5 bases). TRBV23-1 is labeled an ORF, and its function is uncertain. V lost 3 bases, J lost 9 bases, and 15 bases lay in between. This CDR3 contains 15 residues. CDR3 region: CASSQVTDRVNVLTF. CDR3 coding DNA: TGCGCCAGCAGTCAGGTGACAGATCGAGTCAACGTCCTGACTTTC.

CDR3 residues: CASSDRPTDTQYF. The CDR3 DNA is TGTGCCAGCAGTGACAGGCCCACAGATACGCAGTATTTT. The chain links TRBV6-5 to TRBJ2-3; the D gene is possibly TRBD1 (6 bases). The CDR3 contains 13 residues. The germline V and J ends were trimmed by 5 bases and 2 bases, with 8 bases remaining between them. CDR1 and CDR2 from the germline V gene are MNHEY and SVGAGI.

The V gene is TRBV7-6, the J gene TRBJ1-1; tentative D call: TRBD1 (6 bases). The CDR3 is made up of 13 amino acids. Trimming pared 9 bases from V and 1 base from J, leaving 12 bases between. The germline CDR1 and CDR2 sequences are SGHVS and FNYEAQ. CDR3 sequence reads: CASRQDSNTEAFF. CDR3 coding DNA: TGTGCCAGTAGACAGGACTCGAACACTGAAGCTTTCTTT.

The V call is TRBV18, the J call TRBJ2-5, with D possibly being TRBD2 (5 bases). Germline lookup yields CDR1 KGHSH and CDR2 LQKENI. Trimming shortened V by 1 base and J by 4 bases, and 7 bases separated the two germline ends. This CDR3 has 13 residues. The CDR3 sequence is CASSPRGGETQYF. CDR3 nucleotide sequence: TGTGCCAGCTCACCACGCGGAGGAGAGACCCAGTACTTC.

Remarks on this clone: Additional DNA sequences in this sample encode the identical CDR3. The V and J genes are TRBV20-1 and TRBJ2-7; D possibly corresponds to TRBD1 (6 bases). The CDR3 totals 11 residues. Trimming removed 1 base at V and 6 bases at J, with 7 bases between. CDR1 DFQATT and CDR2 SNEGSKA come from the germline V gene (reference sequence). CDR3 in DNA: TGCAGTGCTAGAGGAGGGGGCGAGCAGTACTTC. Translated, it gives CSARGGGEQYF.

V usage is TRBV18 and J usage is TRBJ2-7; a possible D gene is TRBD1 (6 bases). The CDR3 loop spans 15 amino acids. Germline lookup yields CDR1 KGHSH and CDR2 LQKENI. V was pared by 6 bases and J by 0 bases, with 15 bases between. Here the CDR3 DNA reads TGTGCCAGCTCCCGTCTGGGGGCTGACTCCTACGAGCAGTACTTC. Translating it yields CASSRLGADSYEQYF. The full variable domain, completed using reference TRBV18 and TRBJ2-7, is NAGVMQNPRHLVRRRGQEARLRCSPMKGHSHVYWYRQLPEEGLKFMVYLQKENIIDESGMPKERFSAEFPKEGPSILRIQQVVRGDSAAYFCASSRLGADSYEQYFGPGTRLTVT.

The chain has TRBV7-2 and TRBJ1-2, with D possibly TRBD1 on 5 matching bases. This CDR3 has 16 amino acids. Germline-derived CDR1 and CDR2 are SGHTA and FQGNSA. Trimming left V 0 bases short and J 8 bases short, with 19 bases between. The CDR3 loop reads CASSLAGSGLQGGYTF. DNA for the CDR3: TGTGCCAGCAGCTTAGCAGGTTCGGGACTCCAGGGAGGCTACACCTTC. The variable domain in full, with the rest retrieved from reference TRBV7-2 and TRBJ1-2, is GAGVSQSPSNKVTEKGKDVELRCDPISGHTALYWYRQSLGQGLEFLIYFQGNSAPDKSGLPSDRFSAERTGGSVSTLTIQRTQQEDSAVYLCASSLAGSGLQGGYTFGSGTRLTVV.

The chain uses TRBV30 and TRBJ1-6; D is undetermined. The CDR3 totals 13 residues. Germline V gene lookup returns CDR1 GTSNPN and CDR2 SVGIG (reference sequence). Trimming removed 4 bases from V and 7 bases from J, with 11 bases in between. CDR3 nucleotides: TGTGCCTGGACTCCTACGACAAATTCACCCCTCCACTTT. Its translation is CAWTPTTNSPLHF.

V is TRBV27 and J is TRBJ1-2; 12 nucleotides agree with TRBD1. CDR1 is MNHEY, CDR2 SMNVEV, per germline (reference sequence). This CDR3 is built from 15 residues. V shed 5 bases, J shed 7 bases, and the junction held 8 bases outside the gene matches. The CDR3, as DNA: TGTGCCAGCAGTACCCCGGGACAGGGGGCTAGTGGCTACACCTTC. Its protein is CASSTPGQGASGYTF.

The genes are TRBV27 and TRBJ1-1; D ambiguous. This CDR3 is built from 13 residues. CDR1 MNHEY and CDR2 SMNVEV come from the germline V gene (reference sequence). Between the trimmed V and J ends, which lost 8 bases and 0 bases, there was a span of 10 bases. In nucleotides, the CDR3 is TGTGCCAGCTCTACCCGTTTGAACACTGAAGCTTTCTTT. Its translation is CASSTRLNTEAFF.

This clone was counted once. The chain uses TRBV27 and TRBJ2-5, with 8 bases identical to TRBD2. Germline-derived CDR1 and CDR2 are MNHEY and SMNVEV (reference sequence). This CDR3 is built from 16 residues. The J segment lost 1 base and the V segment lost 2 bases, leaving 6 bases of the junction unmatched. The CDR3 sequence is CASSLTAGASQETQYF. DNA of the CDR3: TGTGCCAGCAGTTTAACAGCGGGAGCTTCCCAAGAGACCCAGTACTTC.

The chain recombines TRBV4-1 with TRBJ2-1; 8 bases are a match to TRBD2. CDR3 length: 12 amino acids. Germline CDR1 reads MGHRA; CDR2 reads YSYEKL. With V trimmed by 11 bases and J by 4 bases, 4 bases remained unmatched. The CDR3 sequence: CAAGGVYNEQFF. CDR3 DNA: TGCGCCGCCGGGGGGGTGTACAATGAGCAGTTCTTC.

The chain recombines TRBV5-1 with TRBJ2-7; D is possibly TRBD1 (5 bases). This CDR3 spans 14 amino acids. V was cut by 2 bases and J by 0 bases, with 9 bases left in between. Germline CDR1 is SGHRS and CDR2 is YFSETQ. CDR3 amino acids: CASSLKQASYEQYF. The DNA of the CDR3 is TGCGCCAGCAGCTTAAAACAGGCCTCCTACGAGCAGTACTTC.

In nucleotides, the CDR3 is TGTGCCAGCAGTGCCAGAGGGAGCTCCTACAATGAGCAGTTCTTC. Encoded protein: CASSARGSSYNEQFF. This chain connects TRBV6-4 to TRBJ2-1; TRBD2 is a possible D gene (5 bases). The CDR3 has 15 amino acids. Germline V gene lookup returns CDR1 MRHNA and CDR2 SNTAGT. The V end lost 4 bases, the J end lost 0 bases, and 10 bases lay between the germline ends.